The 25 T cell receptor beta chains below were found in one sample sequenced in a study of T cell clonality in common variable immunodeficiency. Findings of the study overall: Reportedly, TCR beta sequences from common variable immunodeficiency showed fewer deletions and N-nucleotide insertions.

TCRdb's table, derived via immunoSEQ multiplex PCR, lists solely in-frame clones and lacks some. The record shows about 32,000 clones for this sample, with no singletons present. These receptors' antigens are unknown. Source material: peripheral blood mononuclear cells. These receptors were taken from a human donor with common variable immunodeficiency.

Points on this clone: With the read ending 3 residues before the CDR3 end, the germline J gene is used to fill in that end. This chain connects TRBV18 to TRBJ2-1; weak D call: TRBD1 (7 bases). The CDR3 length is 15 residues. V was trimmed by 2 bases and J by 8 bases, leaving 16 bases between them. Germline V gene data show CDR1 as KGHSH and CDR2 as LQKENI. Incomplete CDR3 DNA: TGTGCCAGCTCACCAGGACAGGAGGGGGTCCATGAG. Translation: CASSPGQEGVHE. The complete CDR3 protein is CASSPGQEGVHEQFF. Using reference TRBV18 and TRBJ2-1 for the parts outside the CDR3, the full variable domain is NAGVMQNPRHLVRRRGQEARLRCSPMKGHSHVYWYRQLPEEGLKFMVYLQKENIIDESGMPKERFSAEFPKEGPSILRIQQVVRGDSAAYFCASSPGQEGVHEQFFGPGTRLTVL.

Many counts were recorded for this clone. The observed sequence ends 3 residues before the CDR3 terminus, with the missing tail filled in from the germline J gene. The rearrangement uses TRBV20-1 and TRBJ1-2; D may be TRBD1 (5 bases). This CDR3 has 13 residues. With 8 bases removed from V and 0 bases from J, the gap between germline ends came to 13 bases. The germline CDR1 and CDR2 sequences are DFQATT and SNEGSKA (reference sequence). The CDR3 bases that were read are TGCAGTCCCTACCACAGGACTAACTATGGC. This translates into CSPYHRTNYG. The whole CDR3 protein is CSPYHRTNYGYTF.

This clone was observed a few times. With the read ending 3 residues before the CDR3 end, the germline J gene is used to fill in that end. The J gene is TRBJ1-3, the V gene TRBV30; 7 bases map to TRBD1. The CDR3 totals 16 residues. Germline CDR1 is GTSNPN and CDR2 is SVGIG (reference sequence). Losses at the gene ends were 2 bases for V and 0 bases for J; bases not matched to a gene: 7. Here the CDR3 reads CAWSPIRGTSGNTIYF. Incomplete CDR3 DNA: TGTGCCTGGAGTCCGATCAGGGGGACCTCTGGAAACACC.

This clone has a handful of counts. The CDR3 end lies 3 residues beyond the end of the read and is filled in from the germline J gene. This chain joins TRBV19 and TRBJ1-3; D is unclear. This CDR3 spans 17 amino acids. Germline-derived CDR1 and CDR2 are LNHDA and SQIVND (reference sequence). Deletions cut 4 bases from V and 7 bases from J, with 23 bases between. CDR3 bases read: TGTGCCAGTAGTACCCAAATGGGTCGGGGAAGTTGGAACACC. Amino acid sequence: CASSTQMGRGSWNT. The whole CDR3 reads CASSTQMGRGSWNTIYF.

This clone has only a few counts. The read ends 3 residues shy of where the CDR3 ends; the end is completed using the germline J gene. This chain uses TRBV7-9 with TRBJ2-3, with D perhaps TRBD1 (6 bases). Trimming took off 1 base at V and 0 bases at J, with 8 bases between the two ends. Germline lookup yields CDR1 SEHNR and CDR2 FQNEAQ (reference sequence). There are 15 residues in the CDR3. CDR3 loop: CASSLGGTSTDTQYF. The sequenced CDR3 bases are TGTGCCAGCAGCTTAGGTGGGACAAGCACAGATACG. Supplemented by reference TRBV7-9 and TRBJ2-3, the full variable domain reads DTGVSQNPRHKITKRGQNVTFRCDPISEHNRLYWYRQTLGQGPEFLTYFQNEAQLEKSRLLSDRFSAERPKGSFSTLEIQRTEQGDSAMYLCASSLGGTSTDTQYFGPGTRLTVL.

In this sample, this clone turned up many times. The read halts 3 residues ahead of the CDR3 end, with the missing end drawn from the germline J gene. This chain uses TRBV30 with TRBJ2-7; 8 bases fit TRBD1. J lost 2 bases, V lost 0 bases, and 18 bases had no gene match. Germline CDR1 is GTSNPN and CDR2 is SVGIG (reference sequence). The CDR3 length is 19 residues. This chain's CDR3 is CAWSVFSRGPEVLPYEQYF. CDR3 bases read: TGTGCCTGGAGTGTGTTTTCCAGGGGGCCGGAGGTTCTTCCCTACGAG. Drawing the rest from reference TRBV30 and TRBJ2-7, the complete variable domain is SQTIHQWPATLVQPVGSPLSLECTVEGTSNPNLYWYRQAAGRGLQLLFYSVGIGQISSEVPQNLSASRPQDRQFILSSKKLLLSDSGFYLCAWSVFSRGPEVLPYEQYFGPGTRLTVT.

Points on this clone: Read sequence stops 3 residues before the CDR3 end, and the germline J gene provides the missing end. The chain carries TRBV5-6 and TRBJ2-3; 11 positions match TRBD2. This CDR3 spans 14 amino acids. V was pared by 7 bases and J by 4 bases, with 5 bases of the junction left unmatched. From germline, CDR1 is SGHDT and CDR2 YYEEEE. The CDR3 region is CASLVAGGPDTQYF. The part of the CDR3 DNA that was read is TGTGCCAGCCTCGTAGCGGGGGGGCCAGATACG.

This clone was picked up a small number of times. Coverage ceases 3 residues before the CDR3 finishes, and the germline J gene fills in the end. This chain uses TRBV5-6 with TRBJ1-2, with D possibly TRBD1 on 5 matching bases. CDR1 and CDR2 from the germline V gene are SGHDT and YYEEEE. This CDR3 comprises 14 residues. The V end lost 3 bases, the J end lost 7 bases, and 16 bases lay between the germline ends. CDR3 DNA, as far as it was read: TGTGCCAGCAGCTCGCCGGCAGGGTCGGGTGGC. It specifies CASSSPAGSGG. The entire CDR3 reads CASSSPAGSGGYTF.

This clone occurred a few times. The sequenced CDR3 bases are TGTGCCAGCCGGGGTGGCAGCTCCTACGAG. Amino acid sequence: CASRGGSSYE. The entire CDR3 sequence reads CASRGGSSYEQYF. The chain is built from TRBV6-2 or TRBV6-3 and TRBJ2-7; D possibly corresponds to TRBD2 (5 bases). The read falls 3 residues short of the CDR3 end, and the missing part is taken from the germline J gene. The V gene's germline CDR1 is MNHEY and CDR2 SVGEGT. The CDR3 runs 13 residues. V was pared by 8 bases and J by 0 bases, with 11 bases between.

This clone came up a few times. The read ends 3 residues early relative to the CDR3; the germline J gene fills the gap. The V and J genes are TRBV5-1 and TRBJ2-3; 7 bases align to TRBD2. V was clipped by 2 bases and J by 0 bases; unmatched bases: 0. Germline V gene data show CDR1 as SGHRS and CDR2 as YFSETQ. CDR3 length: 14 amino acids. Here the CDR3 reads CASSFGGSTDTQYF. Partial CDR3 DNA: TGCGCCAGCAGCTTCGGGGGGAGCACAGATACG.

There are many counts of this clone. The read ends 3 residues early relative to the CDR3; the germline J gene fills the gap. The chain links TRBV13 to TRBJ1-2; D might be TRBD1 (5 bases). The CDR3 contains 14 residues. Germline values: CDR1 PRHDT, CDR2 FYEKMQ (reference sequence). CDR3 loop: CASSRRGEVGGYTF. CDR3 DNA (partial): TGTGCCAGCAGCCGAAGGGGAGAGGTTGGAGGC.

Notes on this clone: The observed sequence ends 3 residues before the CDR3 terminus, with the missing tail filled in from the germline J gene. V and J are TRBV30 and TRBJ2-5, with D unclear. CDR3 length equals 12 residues. From germline, CDR1 is GTSNPN and CDR2 SVGIG (reference sequence). V was cut by 4 bases and J by 1 base, with 7 bases left in between. CDR3 loop: CAWTSGQETQYF. Partial CDR3 DNA: TGTGCCTGGACATCGGGCCAAGAGACC. Combining the CDR3 with reference TRBV30 and TRBJ2-5 gives the whole variable domain SQTIHQWPATLVQPVGSPLSLECTVEGTSNPNLYWYRQAAGRGLQLLFYSVGIGQISSEVPQNLSASRPQDRQFILSSKKLLLSDSGFYLCAWTSGQETQYFGPGTRLLVL.

A word on this clone: The read comes to an end 3 residues before the CDR3 does, leaving the germline J gene to fill in the end. The V call is TRBV7-2, the J call TRBJ1-2; 7 positions agree with TRBD1. The CDR3 has 13 residues. V was clipped by 4 bases and J by 4 bases; unmatched bases: 3. CDR1 and CDR2 (germline): SGHTA, FQGNSA. This CDR3 reads CASSSGQTYGYTF. The part of the CDR3 DNA that was read is TGTGCCAGCAGCTCGGGACAGACCTATGGC.

This clone was seen more than once but under ten times. The read comes to an end 3 residues before the CDR3 does, leaving the germline J gene to fill in the end. The V and J genes are TRBV18 and TRBJ2-7, with D hard to call. Germline V gives CDR1 KGHSH, CDR2 LQKENI. This CDR3 is built from 15 residues. The V gene lost 3 bases and the J gene lost 3 bases, with 15 bases spanning the gap. CDR3 DNA (partial): TGTGCCAGCTCACCCGAAACTCGATCAAACTACGAG. This codes for CASSPETRSNYE. The complete CDR3 sequence is CASSPETRSNYEQYF.

CDR3 DNA, as far as it was read: TGTGCCTGGAGTACAACAACGGACAGGGAAGACTATGGC. It codes for CAWSTTTDREDYG. The CDR3 as a whole reads CAWSTTTDREDYGYTF. The J gene is TRBJ1-2, the V gene TRBV30; TRBD1 agrees at 8 bases. The read ends 3 residues early relative to the CDR3; the germline J gene fills the gap. This CDR3 has 16 amino acids. J was trimmed by 3 bases and V by 2 bases; bases with no gene match: 11. CDR1 and CDR2 from the germline V gene are GTSNPN and SVGIG (reference sequence).

Worth noting for this clone: The read terminates 3 residues before the CDR3 end, so the remaining end is supplied by the germline J gene. The chain couples TRBV6-2 or TRBV6-3 to TRBJ1-5, with 7 bases aligning to TRBD1. The J segment lost 4 bases and the V segment lost 7 bases, leaving 13 bases of the junction unmatched. Per germline, CDR1 MNHEY and CDR2 SVGEGT. The CDR3 extends over 16 amino acids. CDR3 bases read: TGTGCCAGCACCACAGACAGGGTAGGGCTGAATCAGCCC. Its translation: CASTTDRVGLNQP. In full, the CDR3 reads CASTTDRVGLNQPQHF.

About this clone: The read halts 3 residues ahead of the CDR3 end, with the missing end drawn from the germline J gene. This chain joins TRBV5-6 and TRBJ1-6, with 8 nucleotides matching TRBD1. CDR3 length: 15 amino acids. Germline trimming cut 0 bases from V and 6 bases from J; bases unmatched to any gene: 2. Germline V lookup: CDR1 SGHDT, CDR2 YYEEEE. This CDR3 reads CASSLGGQANSPLHF. CDR3 bases read: TGTGCCAGCAGCTTGGGGGGACAGGCTAATTCACCC. Based on the CDR3 plus reference TRBV5-6 and TRBJ1-6, the full variable domain is DAGVTQSPTHLIKTRGQQVTLRCSPKSGHDTVSWYQQALGQGPQFIFQYYEEEERQRGNFPDRFSGHQFPNYSSELNVNALLLGDSALYLCASSLGGQANSPLHFGNGTRLTVT.

This clone occurred a few times. The sequenced fragment ends 3 residues before the CDR3 boundary, so the rest is inferred from the germline J gene. The J gene is TRBJ1-4, the V gene TRBV7-9, with TRBD1 matching over 10 bases. Trimming removed 4 bases from V and 7 bases from J; junction bases left unmatched: 6. CDR1 is SEHNR, CDR2 FQNEAQ, per germline (reference sequence). The CDR3 is 15 residues long. Partial CDR3 DNA: TGTGCCAGCAGCTCCGGGGACAGGGGTAGTGAAAAA. It translates to CASSSGDRGSEK. The whole CDR3 sequence is CASSSGDRGSEKLFF.

The sample holds a few counts of this clone. The CDR3 end is not reached by the read, which stops 3 residues before it; the germline J gene fills it in. This chain connects TRBV5-1 to TRBJ2-3, with 9 bases aligning to TRBD1. Unmatched junction bases numbered 5, after V lost 3 bases and J lost 0 bases. CDR3 length: 16 residues. Germline CDR1 is SGHRS and CDR2 is YFSETQ. The chain's CDR3 is CASSWNRGPSTDTQYF. CDR3 DNA, as far as it was read: TGCGCCAGCAGCTGGAACAGGGGGCCCAGCACAGATACG.

This clone was recorded many times. The CDR3 end lies 3 residues beyond the end of the read and is filled in from the germline J gene. This rearrangement joins TRBV6-1 to TRBJ2-7; D assignment may be TRBD1 or TRBD2 (5 bases each). CDR1 is MNHNS and CDR2 is SASEGT in the germline V gene. The length of the CDR3 is 15 residues. V was trimmed by 6 bases and J by 0 bases, leaving 15 bases between them. The covered CDR3 bases are TGTGCCAGCAGGGAACAGGCAGGGAGCTCCTACGAG. It codes for CASREQAGSSYE. The whole CDR3 protein is CASREQAGSSYEQYF.

This clone was detected only a few times. The CDR3: CASSPDRSTEAFF. The DNA read from the CDR3 is TGTGCCAGCAGCCCAGACAGGAGCACTGAA. J is TRBJ1-1 and V is TRBV7-9; D perhaps matches TRBD1 (6 bases). The read terminates 3 residues before the CDR3 end, so the remaining end is supplied by the germline J gene. Germline CDR1 SEHNR, CDR2 FQNEAQ (reference sequence). The CDR3 sequence is 13 residues long. V was pared by 5 bases and J by 4 bases, with 11 bases between.

As for this clone: The missing CDR3 end, 3 residues past where the read stops, is filled in from the germline J gene. The chain is built from TRBV19 and TRBJ1-1; D gene ambiguous. Trimming left V 1 base short and J 1 base short, with 10 bases between. There are 15 residues in the CDR3. From germline, CDR1 is LNHDA and CDR2 SQIVND (reference sequence). CDR3 bases read: TGTGCCAGTAGTATAGTCCTCGGTGAGAACACTGAA. Translated: CASSIVLGENTE. The CDR3 as a whole reads CASSIVLGENTEAFF.

This clone has a count of ten or more. The read finishes 3 residues shy of the CDR3 end, and the germline J gene is used to complete it. The chain combines TRBV2 with TRBJ2-3, with D possibly matching TRBD1 (6 bases). V lost 7 bases and J 6 bases, leaving 14 bases between the germline ends. Germline values: CDR1 SNHLY, CDR2 FYNNEI. There are 13 residues in the CDR3. CDR3 loop: CASKGGGVDTQYF. Incomplete CDR3 DNA: TGTGCCAGCAAAGGGGGTGGGGTCGATACG.

This clone was observed a few times. The read gets to within 3 residues of the CDR3 end, and the germline J gene fills in the rest. The chain carries TRBV5-1 and TRBJ2-3; 8 nucleotides align to TRBD1. J gave up 4 bases and V 5 bases, and 6 bases lay outside the gene matches. CDR1 and CDR2 from the germline V gene are SGHRS and YFSETQ. This CDR3 is 14 amino acids long. The CDR3 spells CASRKDRAADTQYF. The part of the CDR3 DNA that was read is TGCGCCAGCAGGAAGGACAGGGCTGCAGATACG.

This clone was recorded at least ten times. The read finishes 3 residues shy of the CDR3 end, and the germline J gene is used to complete it. This chain uses TRBV5-6 with TRBJ1-3; D is unresolved. Deletions cut 0 bases from V and 7 bases from J, with 11 bases between. This CDR3 has 14 amino acids. The V gene's germline CDR1 is SGHDT and CDR2 YYEEEE. CDR3 DNA, as far as it was read: TGTGCCAGCAGCTTGGTTCAGGTCCCCAACACC. Its protein is CASSLVQVPNT. The whole CDR3 reads CASSLVQVPNTIYF.